The 32 T cell receptor beta chains below were found in one sample sequenced in a study of shared clonotypes between healthy human individuals. Assay: immunoSEQ multiplex PCR; the TCRdb copy retains only in-frame clones and omits some. The data contain a few million clones, 85% to 95% of them seen just once; the ten biggest clones take up less than 2%. Naive CD8 cells comprised CD45RO-negative, CCR7-positively selected cells, excluding terminally differentiated effector memory CD45RA+ cells. The sequenced material came from naive CD8+ T cells from PBMCs. All receptors derive from a young man in good health. Some clones in this sample may be carry-over from other donors' samples.

The chain employs TRBV11-3 and TRBJ2-1; TRBD2 matches 11 bases. This CDR3 is built from 18 residues. CDR1 SGHNT and CDR2 YENEEA come from the germline V gene. V gave up 0 bases and J gave up 6 bases; unmatched junction bases: 10. This CDR3 is CASSLDLLAGAPSNEQFF. The CDR3, as DNA: TGTGCCAGCAGCTTAGATCTACTAGCGGGAGCTCCCTCCAATGAGCAGTTCTTC.

The V and J genes are TRBV7-8 and TRBJ2-1, with D possibly being TRBD1 (6 bases). The V gene lost 5 bases and the J gene lost 1 base, with 18 bases spanning the gap. The CDR3 loop spans 17 amino acids. Germline CDR1 and CDR2: SGHVS and FQNEAQ. The CDR3 region has the DNA TGTGCCAGCAGCCAAGGTCAGGGGAGCTTGTCCTACAATGAGCAGTTCTTC. This gives the protein CASSQGQGSLSYNEQFF.

This sequence joins TRBV5-4 and TRBJ1-1; D unclear. Germline CDR1 reads SGHNT; CDR2 reads YYREEE (reference sequence). CDR3 length equals 13 residues. Trimming left V 7 bases short and J 2 bases short, with 12 bases between. In DNA, the CDR3 is TGTGCCAGCTTAGAGGAGACAAACACTGAAGCTTTCTTT. This sequence encodes CASLEETNTEAFF.

This chain links TRBV18 with TRBJ2-3; D is tentatively TRBD1 or TRBD2 (5 bases each). Looked up from germline, CDR1 is KGHSH and CDR2 is LQKENI. V dropped 8 bases and J dropped 4 bases, with 22 bases sitting between them. The CDR3 totals 16 residues. CDR3 nucleotide sequence: TGTGCCAGCCAATTTGTTGGGGGAGCAAGTGCAGATACGCAGTATTTT. Translated, it gives CASQFVGGASADTQYF.

The V call is TRBV6-1, the J call TRBJ2-7; 9 bases match TRBD1. CDR1 MNHNS and CDR2 SASEGT come from the germline V gene. This CDR3 contains 13 residues. Trimming took 6 bases from V and 3 from J; bases not matched to a gene: 3. The CDR3 is CASRRDRDYEQYF. The CDR3 DNA reads as TGTGCCAGCAGGCGGGACAGGGACTACGAGCAGTACTTC.

The chain uses TRBV28 and TRBJ1-3; D perhaps matches TRBD1 (5 bases). CDR1 is MDHEN, CDR2 SYDVKM, per germline. V was trimmed by 4 bases and J by 0 bases, leaving 13 bases between them. The CDR3 loop spans 16 amino acids. CDR3 loop: CASSYVRVISGNTIYF. The CDR3 nucleotides are TGTGCCAGCAGTTACGTCAGGGTTATCTCTGGAAACACCATATATTTT. Looking up the rest from reference TRBV28 and TRBJ1-3 gives the full variable domain: DVKVTQSSRYLVKRTGEKVFLECVQDMDHENMFWYRQDPGLGLRLIYFSYDVKMKEKGDIPEGYSVSREKKERFSLILESASTNQTSMYLCASSYVRVISGNTIYFGEGSWLTVV.

This clone was observed once. Other DNA sequences in this sample translate to the same CDR3. The CDR3 protein is CASSTRDSYNEQFF. In DNA, the CDR3 is TGTGCCAGCAGCACCCGGGACTCCTACAATGAGCAGTTCTTC. The chain links TRBV27 to TRBJ2-1; perhaps TRBD2 as D (5 bases). This CDR3 region has 14 residues. With 6 bases removed from V and 0 bases from J, the gap between germline ends came to 9 bases. CDR1 and CDR2 (germline): MNHEY, SMNVEV (reference sequence).

This clone was recorded only once. The chain employs TRBV29-1 and TRBJ2-1, with 10 bases matching TRBD2. V shed 7 bases and J 0 bases; nucleotides not matched to a gene: 15. This CDR3 comprises 18 residues. Germline V gives CDR1 SQVTM, CDR2 ANQGSEA. CDR3 protein: CSAMGLAGERISYNEQFF. For the CDR3, the DNA is TGCAGCGCAATGGGGCTAGCGGGAGAAAGGATCTCCTACAATGAGCAGTTCTTC.

The chain joins TRBV27 to TRBJ2-7; 7 bases match TRBD1. Germline trimming cut 5 bases from V and 3 bases from J; bases unmatched to any gene: 7. Germline lookup yields CDR1 MNHEY and CDR2 SMNVEV (reference sequence). CDR3 size: 14 residues. CDR3 residues: CASSLTGTVYEQYF. The CDR3 nucleotides are TGTGCCAGCAGTCTGACCGGGACAGTCTACGAGCAGTACTTC.

The V call is TRBV27, the J call TRBJ2-2; 8 nucleotides align to TRBD2. Germline-derived CDR1 and CDR2 are MNHEY and SMNVEV (reference sequence). The CDR3 totals 17 residues. J was trimmed by 0 bases and V by 4 bases; bases with no gene match: 7. CDR3 in amino acids: CASSSVLAEANTGELFF. CDR3 sequence (DNA): TGTGCCAGCAGTTCCGTACTAGCGGAAGCGAACACCGGGGAGCTGTTTTTT.

This chain links TRBV4-2 with TRBJ1-3; D uncertain. V lost 0 bases to trimming and J lost 0 bases, with 9 bases between them. Per the germline V gene, CDR1 is LGHNA and CDR2 is YNFKEQ. CDR3 length: 16 amino acids. In DNA form, the CDR3 reads TGTGCCAGCAGCCAAGAACCAACCCGCTCTGGAAACACCATATATTTT. Its protein product is CASSQEPTRSGNTIYF.

This clone was detected once. V usage is TRBV28 and J usage is TRBJ2-3; the D gene is possibly TRBD2 (6 bases). Germline CDR1 MDHEN, CDR2 SYDVKM. V lost 2 bases and J 4 bases, leaving 16 bases between the germline ends. This CDR3 has 16 amino acids. CDR3 sequence (DNA): TGTGCCAGCAGTTTAATTGGGTCCGGGAGAGCAGATACGCAGTATTTT. Its protein product is CASSLIGSGRADTQYF.

J is TRBJ2-2 and V is TRBV9, with 8 nucleotides matching TRBD1. The CDR3 runs to 13 residues. The ends lost 5 bases at V and 7 bases at J; junction bases unmatched: 4. The germline V gene encodes CDR1 SGDLS and CDR2 YYNGEE. CDR3 bases: TGTGCCAGCAGTGACAGGGGCAGCGGGGAGCTGTTTTTT. It is translated as CASSDRGSGELFF.

J is TRBJ2-1 and V is TRBV27; D ambiguous. The CDR3 totals 17 residues. V shed 4 bases and J shed 0 bases, with 16 bases lying between them. Germline V gene data show CDR1 as MNHEY and CDR2 as SMNVEV (reference sequence). CDR3 DNA sequence: TGTGCCAGCAGTTCCCCTCCGGCAAGGAGCTCCTACAATGAGCAGTTCTTC. It translates to CASSSPPARSSYNEQFF.

V and J are TRBV30 and TRBJ2-1; D remains ambiguous. Trimming stripped 3 bases from V and 3 bases from J, with 18 bases between. CDR1 is GTSNPN, CDR2 SVGIG, per germline (reference sequence). CDR3 length equals 16 residues. In DNA form, the CDR3 reads TGTGCCTGGAGGGCCAGTCGGTGGGCGGACTACAATGAGCAGTTCTTC. It specifies CAWRASRWADYNEQFF.

The chain employs TRBV19 and TRBJ2-5, with D possibly matching TRBD1 (6 bases). Germline V gives CDR1 LNHDA, CDR2 SQIVND (reference sequence). V lost 3 bases and J lost 5, with 16 bases in between. The CDR3 runs 15 residues. CDR3: CASSIIQGTLETQYF. In DNA form, the CDR3 reads TGTGCCAGTAGTATTATTCAGGGGACACTGGAGACCCAGTACTTC.

The sample holds one count of this clone. The chain employs TRBV19 and TRBJ2-5, with 8 positions matching TRBD2. Per germline, CDR1 LNHDA and CDR2 SQIVND (reference sequence). V gave up 3 bases and J gave up 2 bases; unmatched junction bases: 5. The CDR3 loop spans 15 amino acids. CDR3 loop: CASSISGNLQETQYF. In DNA form, the CDR3 reads TGTGCCAGTAGTATTAGCGGGAACCTACAAGAGACCCAGTACTTC.

V and J are TRBV5-1 and TRBJ2-3; a weak D match, TRBD2 (5 bases). Germline-derived CDR1 and CDR2 are SGHRS and YFSETQ. This CDR3 contains 14 residues. V lost 10 bases to trimming and J lost 2 bases, with 17 bases between them. CDR3 nucleotides: TGCGCCGGCCGAGTGGGAGCGTTCACAGATACGCAGTATTTT. Protein product: CAGRVGAFTDTQYF.

The chain combines TRBV10-3 with TRBJ2-2, with 10 bases matching TRBD1. The CDR3 length is 15 residues. J gave up 4 bases and V 3 bases, and 2 bases lay outside the gene matches. Germline CDR1 is ENHRY and CDR2 is SYGVKD. In DNA, the CDR3 is TGTGCCATCAGTGAATGGGACAGGGGCACCGGGGAGCTGTTTTTT. Translation: CAISEWDRGTGELFF.

The chain combines TRBV4-1 with TRBJ1-4, with TRBD1 matching 7 bases. V lost 5 bases to trimming and J lost 0 bases; unmatched junction nucleotides: 3. The CDR3 consists of 15 residues. Per germline, CDR1 MGHRA and CDR2 YSYEKL. CDR3 loop: CASSMTGSTNEKLFF. CDR3 DNA: TGCGCCAGCAGCATGACAGGGTCAACTAATGAAAAACTGTTTTTT.

Turning to this clone: Other DNA sequences within the sample encode an identical CDR3. In nucleotides, the CDR3 is TGTGCCAGCAGTTCTACAGGGGGTAGCAATCAGCCCCAGCATTTT. Amino acid sequence: CASSSTGGSNQPQHF. The chain links TRBV28 to TRBJ1-5, with 8 bases that match TRBD1. V dropped 4 bases and J dropped 0; count of bases not matched to a gene: 2. The V gene's germline CDR1 is MDHEN and CDR2 SYDVKM. CDR3 length equals 15 residues.

The chain combines TRBV13 with TRBJ2-3; 11 nucleotides match TRBD2. Germline CDR1 and CDR2: PRHDT and FYEKMQ (reference sequence). V was clipped by 6 bases and J by 5 bases; unmatched bases: 7. The CDR3 totals 15 residues. The CDR3: CASSSGTSGKDTQYF. In DNA form, the CDR3 reads TGTGCCAGCAGTTCCGGGACTAGCGGAAAAGATACGCAGTATTTT.

This clone appeared once. V usage is TRBV13 and J usage is TRBJ1-2, with D tentatively TRBD1 (5 bases). V was pared by 1 base and J by 2 bases, with 17 bases between. The CDR3 extends over 17 amino acids. Germline CDR1 PRHDT, CDR2 FYEKMQ (reference sequence). CDR3 DNA sequence: TGTGCCAGCAGCTTAGAGGGGCTTCGTGATCAAAACTATGGCTACACCTTC. As protein: CASSLEGLRDQNYGYTF.

In the case of this clone: A much larger clone differs from this one at a single base, so this may be a read error. Additional DNA sequences in this sample encode the identical CDR3. V and J are TRBV6-5 and TRBJ2-7; 7 bases are shared with TRBD1. The CDR3 is 13 residues long. The germline CDR1 and CDR2 sequences are MNHEY and SVGAGI. V lost 4 bases to trimming and J lost 0 bases; unmatched junction nucleotides: 0. The CDR3 bases are TGTGCCAGCAGTTGGGACAGCTCCTACGAGCAGTACTTC. It translates to CASSWDSSYEQYF.

V usage is TRBV7-9 and J usage is TRBJ2-1; TRBD2 matches at 11 bases. The junction had 9 bases not matched to a gene; V was cut back by 4 bases and J by 10 bases. Per germline, CDR1 SEHNR and CDR2 FQNEAQ (reference sequence). This CDR3 has 15 amino acids. The DNA for the CDR3 is TGTGCCAGCAGCTCACTAGCGGGAGCGTCCGGGGAGCAGTTCTTC. Protein product: CASSSLAGASGEQFF.

This chain uses TRBV7-9 with TRBJ2-7; 9 bases line up with TRBD2. CDR1 is SEHNR, CDR2 FQNEAQ, per germline (reference sequence). The CDR3 contains 14 residues. With 5 bases clipped from V and 4 bases from J, the junction kept 6 bases outside the gene matches. CDR3 nucleotides: TGTGCCAGCAGCGTGTTAGCGGGAGCATACGAGCAGTACTTC. Translated, it gives CASSVLAGAYEQYF.

The chain uses TRBV5-8 and TRBJ1-2, with TRBD1 matching over 8 bases. The CDR3 runs 15 residues. The junction had 9 bases not matched to a gene; V was cut back by 4 bases and J by 4 bases. CDR1 is SGHTS and CDR2 is YDEGEE in the germline V gene. The CDR3 protein is CASSPQDRAPYGYTF. CDR3 sequence (DNA): TGTGCCAGCAGCCCTCAGGACAGGGCCCCCTATGGCTACACCTTC.

J is TRBJ2-7 and V is TRBV11-1; D may be TRBD1 (5 bases). Trimming left V 1 base short and J 2 bases short, with 12 bases between. Germline V gene sequence: CDR1 SGHAT, CDR2 FQDESV (reference sequence). CDR3 length: 15 residues. CDR3 DNA sequence: TGTGCCAGCAGCTTAGGGCAGGGCACCACCTACGAGCAGTACTTC. It codes for CASSLGQGTTYEQYF.

The CDR3 sequence is CASSSTGPDQPQHF. Here the CDR3 DNA reads TGTGCCAGCAGTTCGACAGGGCCCGATCAGCCCCAGCATTTT. The chain is built from TRBV27 and TRBJ1-5; TRBD1 aligns across 7 bases. The germline gives CDR1 MNHEY, CDR2 SMNVEV (reference sequence). The CDR3 totals 14 residues. V lost 4 bases and J lost 5; bases outside the gene matches: 5.

This chain uses TRBV15 with TRBJ2-6, with 7 bases that match TRBD2. This CDR3 has 15 residues. Germline CDR1 reads LNHNV; CDR2 reads YYDKDF (reference sequence). V was pared by 1 base and J by 4 bases, with 1 base of the junction left unmatched. The CDR3 protein is CATSRVSGGANVLTF. The CDR3 nucleotides read TGTGCCACCAGCAGAGTTAGCGGGGGGGCCAACGTCCTGACTTTC.

About this clone itself: Other DNA sequences in this sample translate to the same CDR3. CDR3 sequence reads: CASSLARGETQYF. CDR3 DNA sequence: TGTGCCAGCAGCTTAGCACGGGGAGAGACCCAGTACTTC. The rearrangement joins TRBV7-9 to TRBJ2-5; TRBD2 is a possible D gene (5 bases). The CDR3 length is 13 residues. Trimming cost V 0 bases and J 4 bases, with 6 bases left between them. Germline-derived CDR1 and CDR2 are SEHNR and FQNEAQ (reference sequence). Full variable domain (missing parts from reference TRBV7-9 and TRBJ2-5): DTGVSQNPRHKITKRGQNVTFRCDPISEHNRLYWYRQTLGQGPEFLTYFQNEAQLEKSRLLSDRFSAERPKGSFSTLEIQRTEQGDSAMYLCASSLARGETQYFGPGTRLLVL.

The chain carries TRBV4-1 and TRBJ1-3, with 10 nucleotides matching TRBD1. Trimming removed 3 bases from V and 8 bases from J; junction bases left unmatched: 7. This CDR3 is built from 15 residues. Per germline, CDR1 MGHRA and CDR2 YSYEKL. Here the CDR3 DNA reads TGCGCCAGCAGCCATGTCGGACAGGGGGAAGACACCATATATTTT. This translates into CASSHVGQGEDTIYF.